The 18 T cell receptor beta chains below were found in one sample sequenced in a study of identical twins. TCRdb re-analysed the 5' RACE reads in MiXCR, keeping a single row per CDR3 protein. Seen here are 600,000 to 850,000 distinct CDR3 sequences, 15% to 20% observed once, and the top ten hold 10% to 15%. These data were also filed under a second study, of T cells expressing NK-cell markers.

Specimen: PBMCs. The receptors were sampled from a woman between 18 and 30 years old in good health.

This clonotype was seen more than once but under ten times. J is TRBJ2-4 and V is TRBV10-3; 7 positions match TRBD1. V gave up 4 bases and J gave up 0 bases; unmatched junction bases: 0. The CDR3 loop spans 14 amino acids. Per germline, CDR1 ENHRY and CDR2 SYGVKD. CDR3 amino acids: CAISGQGAKNIQYF. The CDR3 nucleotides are TGTGCCATCAGTGGACAGGGAGCCAAAAACATTCAGTACTTC.

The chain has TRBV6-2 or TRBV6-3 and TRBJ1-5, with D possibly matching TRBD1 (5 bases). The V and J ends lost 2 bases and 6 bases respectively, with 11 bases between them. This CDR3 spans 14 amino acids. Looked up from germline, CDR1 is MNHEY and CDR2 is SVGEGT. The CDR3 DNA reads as TGTGCCAGCAGTTACAGGGCAGGGAGTCAGCCCCAGCATTTT. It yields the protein CASSYRAGSQPQHF.

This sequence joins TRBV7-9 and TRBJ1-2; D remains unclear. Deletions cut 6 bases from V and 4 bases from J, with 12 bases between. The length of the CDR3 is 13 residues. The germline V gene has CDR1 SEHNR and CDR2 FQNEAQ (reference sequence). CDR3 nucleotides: TGTGCCAGCAGTCAACCTGGCCTCTATGGCTACACCTTC. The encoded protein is CASSQPGLYGYTF.

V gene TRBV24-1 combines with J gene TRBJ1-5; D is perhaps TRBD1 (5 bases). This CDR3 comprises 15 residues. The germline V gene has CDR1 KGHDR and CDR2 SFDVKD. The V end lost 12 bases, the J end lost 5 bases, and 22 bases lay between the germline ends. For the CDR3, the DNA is TGTGCCCCCCTATTGATGACAGCCGTGCATCAGCCCCAGCATTTT. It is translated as CAPLLMTAVHQPQHF.

The CDR3 DNA reads TGTGCCACCAGCAGAGATAAGGGCTACGAGCAGTACTTC. Protein sequence: CATSRDKGYEQYF. The genes are TRBV15 and TRBJ2-7; no firm D call. V dropped 0 bases and J dropped 3 bases, with 6 bases sitting between them. The CDR3 is made up of 13 amino acids. Germline V gene sequence: CDR1 LNHNV, CDR2 YYDKDF (reference sequence).

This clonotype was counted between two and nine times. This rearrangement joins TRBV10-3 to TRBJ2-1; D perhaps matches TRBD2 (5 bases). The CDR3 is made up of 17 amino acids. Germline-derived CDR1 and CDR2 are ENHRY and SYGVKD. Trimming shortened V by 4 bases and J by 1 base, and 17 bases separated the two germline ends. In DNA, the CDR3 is TGTGCCATCAGTGCCCATTACGATCGGGGTTCCTACAATGAGCAGTTCTTC. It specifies CAISAHYDRGSYNEQFF.

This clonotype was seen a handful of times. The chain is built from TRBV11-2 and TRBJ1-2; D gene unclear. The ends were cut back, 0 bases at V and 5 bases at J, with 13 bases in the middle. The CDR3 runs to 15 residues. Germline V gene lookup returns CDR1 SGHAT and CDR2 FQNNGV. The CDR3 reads CASSLDQRTAYGYTF. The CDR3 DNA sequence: TGTGCCAGCAGCTTAGATCAAAGAACAGCTTATGGCTACACCTTC.

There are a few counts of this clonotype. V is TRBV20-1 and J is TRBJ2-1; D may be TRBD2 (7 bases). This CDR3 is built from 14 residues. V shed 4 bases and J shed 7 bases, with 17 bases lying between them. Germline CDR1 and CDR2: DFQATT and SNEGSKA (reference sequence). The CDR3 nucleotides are TGCAGTGCTATCGAAGGGGGGGCCATTAATGAGCAGTTCTTC. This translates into CSAIEGGAINEQFF.

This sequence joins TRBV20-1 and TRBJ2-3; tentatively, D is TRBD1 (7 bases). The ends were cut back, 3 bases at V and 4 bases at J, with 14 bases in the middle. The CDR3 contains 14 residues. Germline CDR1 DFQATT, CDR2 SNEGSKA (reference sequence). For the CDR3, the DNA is TGCAGTGCTAGGGGCAGGGGGGCACCAGATACGCAGTATTTT. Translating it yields CSARGRGAPDTQYF.

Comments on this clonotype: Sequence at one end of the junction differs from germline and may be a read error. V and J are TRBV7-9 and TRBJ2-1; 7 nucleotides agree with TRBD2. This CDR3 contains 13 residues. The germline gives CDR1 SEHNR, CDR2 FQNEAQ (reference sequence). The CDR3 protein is CASSSRDYDEQFF. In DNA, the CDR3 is TGTGCCAGCAGCAGCCGGGACTACGATGAGCAGTTCTTC.

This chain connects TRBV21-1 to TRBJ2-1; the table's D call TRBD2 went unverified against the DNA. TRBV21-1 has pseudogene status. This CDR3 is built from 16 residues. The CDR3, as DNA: TGTGCCAGCAGCAAAGAAGGGCGGGAGAGAATGAGCGAGCAGTTCTTC. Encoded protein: CASSKEGRERMSEQFF.

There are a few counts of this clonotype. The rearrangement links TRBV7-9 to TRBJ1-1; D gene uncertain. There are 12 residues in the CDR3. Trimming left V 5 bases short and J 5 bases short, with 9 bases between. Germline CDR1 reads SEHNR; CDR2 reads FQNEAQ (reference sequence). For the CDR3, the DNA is TGTGCCAGCAGCCCCCTCCGTACTGAAGCTTTCTTT. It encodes CASSPLRTEAFF. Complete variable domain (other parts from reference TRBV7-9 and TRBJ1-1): DTGVSQNPRHKITKRGQNVTFRCDPISEHNRLYWYRQTLGQGPEFLTYFQNEAQLEKSRLLSDRFSAERPKGSFSTLEIQRTEQGDSAMYLCASSPLRTEAFFGQGTRLTVV.

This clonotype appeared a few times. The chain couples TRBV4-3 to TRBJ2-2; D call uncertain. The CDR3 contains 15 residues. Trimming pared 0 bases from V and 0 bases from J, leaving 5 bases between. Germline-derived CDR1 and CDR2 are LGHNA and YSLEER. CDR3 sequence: CASSQEDTNTGELFF. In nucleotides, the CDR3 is TGCGCCAGCAGCCAAGAGGATACGAACACCGGGGAGCTGTTTTTT.

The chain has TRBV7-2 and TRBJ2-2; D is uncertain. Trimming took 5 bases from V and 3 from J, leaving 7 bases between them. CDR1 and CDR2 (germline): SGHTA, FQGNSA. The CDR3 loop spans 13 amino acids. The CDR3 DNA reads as TGTGCCAGCAGCAACTCGTACACCGGGGAGCTGTTTTTT. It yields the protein CASSNSYTGELFF.

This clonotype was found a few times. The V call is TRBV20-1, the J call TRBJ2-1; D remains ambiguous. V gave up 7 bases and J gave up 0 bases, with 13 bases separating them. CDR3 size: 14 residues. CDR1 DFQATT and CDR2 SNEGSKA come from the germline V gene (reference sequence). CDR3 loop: CSVLTQSSYNEQFF. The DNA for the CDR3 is TGCAGTGTCTTGACCCAAAGCTCCTACAATGAGCAGTTCTTC.

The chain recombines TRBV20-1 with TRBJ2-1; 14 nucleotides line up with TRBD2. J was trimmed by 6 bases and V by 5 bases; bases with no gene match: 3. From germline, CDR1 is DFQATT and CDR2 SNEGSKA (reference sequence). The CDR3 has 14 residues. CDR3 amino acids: CSAGLAGGINEQFF. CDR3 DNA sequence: TGCAGTGCTGGACTAGCGGGAGGCATCAATGAGCAGTTCTTC.

The CDR3 here is CASSLDPGVRTEAFF. CDR3 DNA: TGCGCCAGCAGCTTGGATCCGGGGGTGAGGACTGAAGCTTTCTTT. The chain recombines TRBV5-1 with TRBJ1-1; D perhaps matches TRBD1 (5 bases). Germline V gives CDR1 SGHRS, CDR2 YFSETQ. The ends were cut back, 0 bases at V and 5 bases at J, with 14 bases in the middle. This CDR3 spans 15 amino acids.

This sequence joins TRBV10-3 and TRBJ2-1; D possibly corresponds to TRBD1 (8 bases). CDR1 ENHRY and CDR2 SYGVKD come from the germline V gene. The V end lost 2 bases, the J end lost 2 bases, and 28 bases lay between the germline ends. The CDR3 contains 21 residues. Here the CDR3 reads CAISEARGRPGRELAYNEQFF. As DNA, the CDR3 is TGTGCCATCAGTGAGGCCAGGGGGCGCCCCGGGCGGGAGTTAGCCTACAATGAGCAGTTCTTC.